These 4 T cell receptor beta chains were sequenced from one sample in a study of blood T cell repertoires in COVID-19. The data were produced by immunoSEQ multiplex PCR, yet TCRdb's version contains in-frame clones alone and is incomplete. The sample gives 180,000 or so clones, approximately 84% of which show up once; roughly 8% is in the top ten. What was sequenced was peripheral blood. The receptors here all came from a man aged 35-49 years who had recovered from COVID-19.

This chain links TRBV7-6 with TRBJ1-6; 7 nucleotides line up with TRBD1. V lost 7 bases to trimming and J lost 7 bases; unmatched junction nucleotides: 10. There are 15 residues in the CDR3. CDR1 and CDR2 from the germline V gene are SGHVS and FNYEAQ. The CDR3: CASTPRQGLNSPLHF. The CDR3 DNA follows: TGTGCCAGCACCCCTCGACAGGGACTGAATTCACCCCTCCACTTT.

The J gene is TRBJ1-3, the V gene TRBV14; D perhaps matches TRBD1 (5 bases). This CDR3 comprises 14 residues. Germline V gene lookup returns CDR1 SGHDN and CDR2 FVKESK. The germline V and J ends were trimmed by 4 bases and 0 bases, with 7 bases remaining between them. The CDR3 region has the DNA TGTGCCAGCAGCCCACAGGACTCTGGAAACACCATATATTTT. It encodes CASSPQDSGNTIYF.

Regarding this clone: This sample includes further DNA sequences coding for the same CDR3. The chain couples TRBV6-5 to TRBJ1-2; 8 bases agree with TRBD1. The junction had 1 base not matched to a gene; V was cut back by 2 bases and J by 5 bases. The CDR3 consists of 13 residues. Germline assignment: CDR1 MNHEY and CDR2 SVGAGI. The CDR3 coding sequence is TGTGCCAGCAGTTACGACAGGGGATATGGCTACACCTTC. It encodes CASSYDRGYGYTF.

Here the CDR3 DNA reads TGTGCCAGCAGTTTTACTAGCGGGAGCGAGCAGTACTTC. It encodes CASSFTSGSEQYF. This chain uses TRBV12-3 or TRBV12-4 with TRBJ2-7; 11 nucleotides align to TRBD2. The V gene end was trimmed by 3 bases and the J gene end by 6 bases; junction bases not matched to a gene: 1. The CDR3 is 13 amino acids.